This is a list of T cell receptor beta chains from one sample in a study of blood T cells in healthy people across ages. From the 5' RACE reads, TCRdb called clonotypes with MiXCR, one entry per CDR3 protein. Here the sample spans 1,500,000 or so distinct CDR3 sequences, approximately 42% being singletons. The material sequenced was blood. Receptor source: a woman younger than 30 in good health. Both conserved end residues are part of each CDR3. A D gene is named only where the DNA matches it firmly. The size entry is marked missing in some rows and otherwise reads once, few, many or a size class.

d_call	v_call	j_call	clone_size	cdr3_aa	cdr3_nt
NA	TRBV5-1	TRBJ2-1	many	CASSLGWGSYNEQFF	TGCGCCAGCAGCTTGGGCTGGGGCTCCTACAATGAGCAGTTCTTC
NA	TRBV29-1	TRBJ2-2	NA	CSVVLASSTGELFF	TGCAGCGTTGTTCTGGCGTCAAGCACCGGGGAGCTGTTTTTT
TRBD1	TRBV20-1	TRBJ1-1	NA	CSAREDRGNTEAFF	TGCAGTGCTAGAGAAGACAGGGGGAACACTGAAGCTTTCTTT
NA	TRBV29-1	TRBJ2-3	few	CSVEGTVLGTQYF	TGCAGCGTTGAGGGGACGGTTTTGGGTACGCAGTATTTT
NA	TRBV2	TRBJ2-1	few	CASSNQAGLLNEQFF	TGTGCCAGCAGTAACCAGGCGGGCCTTCTTAATGAGCAGTTCTTC
TRBD2	TRBV3-1	TRBJ2-4	NA	CASSQDLGGGNIQYF	TGTGCCAGCAGCCAAGATTTGGGGGGGGGAAACATTCAGTACTTC
NA	TRBV6-5	TRBJ1-2	few	CASSFEAYYGYTF	TGTGCCAGCAGTTTCGAGGCCTACTATGGCTACACCTTC
NA	TRBV6-6	TRBJ2-3	few	CASTPGGTATDTQYF	TGTGCCAGCACCCCCGGTGGTACAGCAACAGATACGCAGTATTTT
TRBD1	TRBV5-6	TRBJ2-3	few	CASSFDRGTGDTQYF	TGTGCCAGCAGCTTCGACAGGGGTACCGGAGATACGCAGTATTTT
NA	TRBV7-9	TRBJ2-2	NA	CASRERGGTGELFF	TGTGCCAGCAGGGAACGGGGAGGAACCGGGGAGCTGTTTTTT
NA	TRBV20-1	TRBJ1-5	once	CSASAGRVLGPQHF	TGCAGTGCTAGTGCCGGACGCGTTCTCGGGCCCCAGCATTTT
NA	TRBV29-1	TRBJ1-2	few	CSVERGWGYGYTF	TGCAGCGTTGAGCGGGGTTGGGGCTATGGCTACACCTTC
TRBD2	TRBV4-1	TRBJ2-1	NA	CASTLGLAGVVSSYNEQFF	TGCGCCAGCACCCTGGGACTAGCGGGAGTCGTGAGCTCCTACAATGAGCAGTTCTTC
TRBD2	TRBV5-1	TRBJ2-3	few	CASSDGWGGGLVGTDTQYF	TGCGCCAGCAGCGATGGATGGGGCGGGGGTCTCGTGGGCACAGATACGCAGTATTTT
TRBD1	TRBV5-1	TRBJ1-4	NA	CASRPTGNEEKLFF	TGCGCCAGCAGGCCGACAGGGAATGAGGAAAAACTGTTTTTT
NA	TRBV9	TRBJ2-5	NA	CASSVAPRGSWETQYF	TGTGCCAGCAGCGTAGCCCCCCGGGGTAGCTGGGAGACCCAGTACTTC
NA	TRBV4-3	TRBJ2-7	NA	CASSQGYLAQSSYEQYF	TGCGCCAGCAGCCAAGGTTATCTGGCTCAGAGCTCCTACGAGCAGTACTTC
NA	TRBV6-2/TRBV6-3	TRBJ2-7	few	CASGDRNSYEQYF	TGTGCCAGCGGAGACAGAAACTCCTACGAGCAGTACTTC
NA	TRBV9	TRBJ2-1	many	CASSVSSGQMTRDYNEQFF	TGTGCCAGCAGCGTATCTTCCGGGCAGATGACTAGAGACTACAATGAGCAGTTCTTC
NA	TRBV4-2	TRBJ2-3	NA	CASSQAGWGSTDTQYF	TGTGCCAGCAGCCAAGCCGGGTGGGGGAGCACAGATACGCAGTATTTT
NA	TRBV5-1	TRBJ2-3	NA	CASSNLGDTQYF	TGCGCCAGCTCCAACCTCGGCGATACGCAGTATTTT
NA	TRBV14	TRBJ2-7	NA	CASSQDSRGYEQYF	TGTGCCAGCAGCCAAGATAGCCGGGGTTACGAGCAGTACTTC